This T cell receptor beta chain was retrieved from a study of sequential checkpoint blockade in melanoma. Study background: DNA from over 80 pretreatment tumor samples underwent TCRβ immunosequencing. After nivolumab or ipilimumab alone, about 22 patients had week-13 rebiopsies.

Study findings and constraints: Tumor T-cell fraction and clonality correlated with PD-L1 and CD8+ counts.

This clone was seen a single time. Antigen specificity is unknown. The treatment was: randomized to nivolumab then ipilimumab (arm A) or the reverse (arm B). CDR3 length: 14 residues. Germline CDR1 and CDR2: WSHSY and SAAADI. J gave up 4 bases and V 6 bases, and 5 bases lay outside the gene matches. Here immunoSEQ multiplex PCR was the method, and the copy in TCRdb shows in-frame clones only, minus some. This sample has fewer than 3,000 clones; 26% occur once, and the top ten carry approximately 16%. V is TRBV10-2 and J is TRBJ2-5, with 10 bases matching TRBD1. Here the sequenced sample was tumor tissue (inferred from file names), taken from a patient given nivolumab and ipilimumab in sequence. The sequence derives from a human donor with melanoma. Written as DNA, the CDR3 is TGCGCCAGCAGGGGACAGGGGATGGGAGAGACCCAGTACTTC. It codes for CASRGQGMGETQYF.